These 17 T cell receptor beta chains were all obtained from the same sample, sequenced in a study of CD4 T cells in relation to SARS-CoV-2 and coronaviruses. These TCRs' antigens remain unknown. Sequencing used immunoSEQ multiplex PCR; TCRdb keeps in-frame clones, though not all of them. The sample has tens of thousands of clones; roughly 85% are singletons. The specimen sequenced was naive CD4+ T cells from PBMCs, cultured in vitro. The subset here: naive CD4+ T cells isolated by negative enrichment. These receptors all come from an adult with COVID-19.

The CDR3 nucleotides are TGTGCCAGCAGTCGGGAGTACCAAGATACGCAGTATTTT. It encodes CASSREYQDTQYF. The chain carries TRBV6-5 and TRBJ2-3; TRBD2 might be the D (6 bases). CDR3 length: 13 residues. The germline V gene encodes CDR1 MNHEY and CDR2 SVGAGI. Trimming stripped 5 bases from V and 5 bases from J, with 11 bases between.

This clone has just one count. J is TRBJ1-5 and V is TRBV19; the match to TRBD1 covers 9 bases. Germline CDR1 LNHDA, CDR2 SQIVND (reference sequence). The CDR3 runs to 16 residues. V lost 7 bases, J lost 0 bases, and 7 bases stayed unmatched. CDR3: CASTYWTGDSNQPQHF. In DNA form, the CDR3 reads TGTGCCAGTACCTATTGGACAGGGGATAGCAATCAGCCCCAGCATTTT. Together with reference TRBV19 and TRBJ1-5, the CDR3 gives the full variable domain: DGGITQSPKYLFRKEGQNVTLSCEQNLNHDAMYWYRQDPGQGLRLIYYSQIVNDFQKGDIAEGYSVSREKKESFPLTVTSAQKNPTAFYLCASTYWTGDSNQPQHFGDGTRLSIL.

This clone appeared once. The V gene is TRBV30, the J gene TRBJ1-1, with TRBD1 as a possible D gene (6 bases). There are 15 residues in the CDR3. CDR1 and CDR2 (germline): GTSNPN, SVGIG (reference sequence). V lost 1 base, J lost 3 bases, and 15 bases lay in between. The CDR3, as DNA: TGTGCCTGGAGTGAAGGAGGGGCAGGGGACACTGAAGCTTTCTTT. Protein: CAWSEGGAGDTEAFF.

This chain links TRBV7-2 with TRBJ2-2; a weak D match, TRBD1 (5 bases). The V end was cut by 5 bases, the J end by 4 bases, with 17 bases between. Germline CDR1 is SGHTA and CDR2 is FQGNSA. The CDR3 has 16 amino acids. The CDR3, as DNA: TGTGCCAGCAGCAGCAGGGTGGCGTTCGGCACCGGGGAGCTGTTTTTT. This encodes CASSSRVAFGTGELFF. Combining the CDR3 with reference TRBV7-2 and TRBJ2-2 gives the whole variable domain GAGVSQSPSNKVTEKGKDVELRCDPISGHTALYWYRQSLGQGLEFLIYFQGNSAPDKSGLPSDRFSAERTGGSVSTLTIQRTQQEDSAVYLCASSSRVAFGTGELFFGEGSRLTVL.

The chain has TRBV19 and TRBJ2-2; 8 positions agree with TRBD1. This CDR3 has 15 amino acids. Germline lookup yields CDR1 LNHDA and CDR2 SQIVND (reference sequence). Trimming at V came to 5 bases and at J to 3 bases, leaving 5 bases not matched to a gene. CDR3 region: CASSSQGAHTGELFF. The CDR3 nucleotides read TGTGCCAGTAGTTCTCAGGGGGCCCACACCGGGGAGCTGTTTTTT. Using reference TRBV19 and TRBJ2-2 for the parts outside the CDR3, the full variable domain is DGGITQSPKYLFRKEGQNVTLSCEQNLNHDAMYWYRQDPGQGLRLIYYSQIVNDFQKGDIAEGYSVSREKKESFPLTVTSAQKNPTAFYLCASSSQGAHTGELFFGEGSRLTVL.

The rearrangement uses TRBV28 and TRBJ1-5; D is unclear. Between the trimmed V and J ends, which lost 8 bases and 6 bases, there was a span of 5 bases. Germline V gives CDR1 MDHEN, CDR2 SYDVKM. The CDR3 length is 10 residues. The CDR3 region has the DNA TGTGCCAGCGGTCGTCAGCCCCAGCATTTT. Translating it yields CASGRQPQHF.

This clone was seen once. V is TRBV2 and J is TRBJ2-5, with 7 bases aligning to TRBD2. V lost 3 bases and J lost 5; bases outside the gene matches: 12. Per germline, CDR1 SNHLY and CDR2 FYNNEI. This CDR3 contains 16 residues. The CDR3 DNA is TGTGCCAGCAGTGATATACAACCGGGGGGTTTGGAGACCCAGTACTTC. Residues: CASSDIQPGGLETQYF.

The chain is built from TRBV5-3 and TRBJ2-7, with D possibly TRBD1 on 5 matching bases. TRBV5-3 is filed as an ORF, its function uncertain. CDR3 length: 14 residues. Trimming left V 4 bases short and J 0 bases short, with 11 bases between. In DNA form, the CDR3 reads TGTGCCAGAAGCGCCCGACAGAGCTCCTACGAGCAGTACTTC. It codes for CARSARQSSYEQYF.

The chain joins TRBV5-6 to TRBJ2-1, with unresolved D. The CDR3 is made up of 12 amino acids. The germline gives CDR1 SGHDT, CDR2 YYEEEE. V was trimmed by 2 bases and J by 7 bases, leaving 7 bases between them. CDR3 bases: TGTGCCAGCAGCTTAATGGGGAATGAGCAGTTCTTC. Its translation is CASSLMGNEQFF.

CDR3 in amino acids: CASSNPYRGRSEAFF. The CDR3 coding sequence is TGTGCCAGCAGTAATCCTTACAGGGGGAGGTCTGAAGCTTTCTTT. V is TRBV7-8 and J is TRBJ1-1; 8 bases match TRBD1. The germline CDR1 and CDR2 sequences are SGHVS and FQNEAQ. The CDR3 totals 15 residues. The ends lost 6 bases at V and 6 bases at J; junction bases unmatched: 12.

This chain links TRBV4-1 with TRBJ2-1; TRBD2 aligns across 15 bases. The length of the CDR3 is 19 residues. The V segment lost 4 bases and the J segment 10 bases; nucleotides outside the gene matches: 17. Germline V gene lookup returns CDR1 MGHRA and CDR2 YSYEKL. CDR3 nucleotide sequence: TGCGCCAGCAGCCCTTCCCGGGACAGGGTTGGGACTAGCGGGAGGGAGCAGTTCTTC. As protein: CASSPSRDRVGTSGREQFF.

The table lists this clone with a count of one. The chain carries TRBV14 and TRBJ2-1; possibly TRBD1 or TRBD2 for D (5 bases each). CDR3 size: 13 residues. V was clipped by 3 bases and J by 7 bases, with 10 bases between them. Germline CDR1 SGHDN, CDR2 FVKESK. The CDR3 here is CASSQRGRNEQFF. Written as DNA, the CDR3 is TGTGCCAGCAGCCAGAGGGGTCGGAATGAGCAGTTCTTC.

Details on this clone: Other DNA sequences in the same sample also yield this CDR3. V is TRBV3-1 (or the pseudogene TRBV3-2) and J is TRBJ2-7; no definite D call. From germline, CDR1 is LGHDT and CDR2 YNNKEL (reference sequence). Trimming took off 1 base at V and 2 bases at J, with 3 bases between the two ends. This CDR3 spans 12 amino acids. This CDR3 reads CASSQGTYEQYF. The CDR3 coding sequence is TGTGCCAGCAGCCAAGGAACCTACGAGCAGTACTTC.

The V and J genes are TRBV6-5 and TRBJ2-2, with a weak D call TRBD2 (5 bases). CDR1 MNHEY and CDR2 SVGAGI come from the germline V gene. Trimming cost V 6 bases and J 2 bases, with 13 bases left between them. The CDR3 runs to 15 residues. The CDR3 sequence: CASRKQSGNTGELFF. The CDR3 DNA reads TGTGCCAGCAGGAAACAGAGCGGAAACACCGGGGAGCTGTTTTTT.

The chain uses TRBV4-3 and TRBJ1-1; D unclear. V was trimmed by 0 bases and J by 6 bases, leaving 14 bases between them. Looked up from germline, CDR1 is LGHNA and CDR2 is YSLEER. CDR3 length equals 15 residues. The CDR3 loop is CASSQDSGGVSEAFF. In nucleotides, the CDR3 is TGCGCCAGCAGCCAAGATTCAGGTGGGGTCTCTGAAGCTTTCTTT.

The V call is TRBV6-1, the J call TRBJ2-1; 14 positions match TRBD2. The CDR3 loop spans 19 amino acids. Per germline, CDR1 MNHNS and CDR2 SASEGT. The junction had 9 bases not matched to a gene; V was cut back by 4 bases and J by 1 base. The CDR3 DNA is TGTGCCAGCAGTGCGGGACTAGCGGGAGAAAGACTATCCTACAATGAGCAGTTCTTC. Translation gives CASSAGLAGERLSYNEQFF.

The chain joins TRBV5-1 to TRBJ2-5, with unresolved D. Germline-derived CDR1 and CDR2 are SGHRS and YFSETQ. CDR3 size: 14 residues. Deletions cut 5 bases from V and 3 bases from J, with 14 bases between. The CDR3 is CASRGWPLEETQYF. The CDR3 DNA is TGCGCCAGCAGAGGCTGGCCCCTGGAAGAGACCCAGTACTTC.